This T cell receptor beta chain was captured in a study of response to subunit inactivated influenza vaccine. CDR1 is SQVTM and CDR2 is ANQGSEA in the germline V gene. The CDR3 contains 15 residues. Unmatched junction bases numbered 5, after V lost 4 bases and J lost 3 bases. A single record per CDR3 protein comes from TCRdb applying MiXCR to the RT-PCR reads. The sample contains roughly 500,000 distinct CDR3 sequences, 15% to 20% of which appear only once. Material: CD4+ T cells sorted from PBMCs, obtained approximately 25 months after vaccination. The chain uses TRBV29-1 and TRBJ2-3; TRBD2 matches at 12 bases. The sequence was collected from a man aged 50 to 69 who received an inactivated influenza vaccine. The CDR3 region is CSVGATSGSTDTQYF. The CDR3 DNA sequence: TGCAGCGTTGGCGCGACTAGCGGGAGTACAGATACGCAGTATTTT.